This T cell receptor (beta chain) stems from a study of cytomegalovirus exposure and HLA in healthy donors. Across the whole study: Of the donors genotyped, approximately 400 in all, 75% to 90% fell in the Caucasian-associated ancestry cluster. Findings and limits, study-wide: Versus the roughly 640-donor mean, an Asian-associated ancestry cluster reportedly showed fewer N-insertions in a later analysis. Presence/absence analyses took donor sequencing depth as roughly uniform.

A multiplex PCR was run with 60 Vbeta primers and 13 Jbeta primers. Assay: immunoSEQ multiplex PCR; the TCRdb copy retains only in-frame clones and omits some. The table has roughly 77,000 clones, approximately 75% seen once. Germline-derived CDR1 and CDR2 are LGHNT and FRNRAP. Trimming left V 2 bases short and J 8 bases short, with 16 bases between. This CDR3 has 16 amino acids. With respect to this clone: Its antigen is unidentified.

The chain links TRBV12-5 to TRBJ1-6, with D possibly TRBD1 on 5 matching bases. This TCR derives from a woman between 40 and 55 years old in good health and CMV-seropositive. Sequencing used PBMCs. CDR3 region: CASGLYRGGEHSPLHF. The CDR3 DNA follows: TGTGCTAGTGGTTTGTATCGGGGAGGGGAGCATTCACCCCTCCACTTT.